Listed below are T cell receptor delta chains from one sample, sequenced in a study of gamma-delta chains in newborns, infants, children. With CATT, TCRdb re-called clones from the reads. In the table there are 7,500 to 10,000 delta-chain clones, under 25% of which are singletons. The specimen was blood. The receptors shown here come from a child who was a newborn, infant or young child, either healthy, febrile or measles-vaccinated (not recorded which). Both conserved end residues are part of each CDR3. D genes are given only for firm matches. Clone size appears in some rows only: once, few, many, or a class for an expanded clone.

TRDV2	few	NA	TRDJ1	TGTGCCTGTGACACTTTGGGGTACACCGATAAGCTCATCTTT	CACDTLGYTDKLIF
TRDV2	NA	NA	TRDJ1	TGTGCCTGTGACACCGTTGGGGCCTACACCGATAAACTCATCTTT	CACDTVGAYTDKLIF
TRDV2	NA	TRDD3	TRDJ1	TGTGCCTGTGATTCCATTCCGACCCCGGTACTGGGGGCCCGGTACACCGATAAACTCATCTTT	CACDSIPTPVLGARYTDKLIF
TRDV2	few	NA	TRDJ1	TGTGCCTGTGACACCGTAGGAGGGTCGGAGGGCCAGTACACCGATAAACTCATCTTT	CACDTVGGSEGQYTDKLIF
TRDV2	NA	NA	TRDJ1	TGTGCCTTTGACATTATGGGGTCCCTCCCCAGGACCGATAAACTCATCTTT	CAFDIMGSLPRTDKLIF
TRDV2	few	TRDD3	TRDJ1	TGTGCCTGTGACACCGTTGCCCGGAGGGGATACCTTCTCGATAAACTCATCTTT	CACDTVARRGYLLDKLIF
TRDV2	NA	TRDD3	TRDJ1	TGTGCCTGTGACACCCTGGGGGATATATGGGATAAACTCATCTTT	CACDTLGDIWDKLIF
TRDV2	few	NA	TRDJ3	TGTGCCTGCGACGTTACTGGGAGCTCCTGGGACACCCGACAGATGTTTTTC	CACDVTGSSWDTRQMFF
TRDV1	few	NA	TRDJ1	TGTGCTCTTGGGTCGCTTCCGGGGACCTACACCGATAAACTCATCTTT	CALGSLPGTYTDKLIF
TRDV1	NA	TRDD3	TRDJ1	TGTGCTCTTGGGGAGCCCCCCCAATCCTACCCGTTATACTGGGGGATACTATGGTCGATGGGTAAACTCATCTTT	CALGEPPQSYPLYWGILWSMGKLIF
TRDV2	NA	NA	TRDJ1	TGTGCCTGTGACACCGTATTCCGTCTCGACACCGATACCGATAAACTCATCTTT	CACDTVFRLDTDTDKLIF
TRDV2	medium-sized	TRDD3	TRDJ1	TGTGCCTGTGACGCCCTGGGGGATACGGCCGATAAACTCATCTTT	CACDALGDTADKLIF
TRDV2	few	TRDD3	TRDJ1	TGTGCCTGTGACACCGTTGGGCGTACTGGGGGCTATAAACTCATCTTT	CACDTVGRTGGYKLIF